This T cell receptor (beta chain) was identified in a study of T cells in Graves' hyperthyroidism and ophthalmopathy. CDR3 length: 16 residues. The germline gives CDR1 DFQATT, CDR2 SNEGSKA (reference sequence). The V and J ends lost 4 bases and 0 bases, in that order; junction bases with no gene match: 9. Using RNA transcripts as the source, TCR beta CDR3 regions were amplified. First-round RT-PCR of the TCR CDR3 relied on the HTBI primer set. Each CDR3 protein gets one entry after TCRdb re-called the multiplex PCR reads with MiXCR. Found here are around 420,000 distinct CDR3 sequences, roughly 14% of them singletons; the top ten hold roughly 15%. Thyroid ultrasound, orbital computed tomography, clinical symptoms, and serum thyroxine and TRAb underpinned diagnoses.

Sequencing was done on a sample of blood. The rearrangement links TRBV20-1 to TRBJ1-5; TRBD1 aligns across 7 bases. This clonotype was sampled from a woman aged 18 to 35 with Graves' hyperthyroidism. The CDR3 DNA sequence: TGCAGTGCTACCAAAAGGACAGGATCTAGCAATCAGCCCCAGCATTTT. Translation gives CSATKRTGSSNQPQHF.